This TCR beta chain was observed in a study of control samples from healthy donors and cancer patients. V trimming: 7 bases; J trimming: 6 bases; junction bases outside the gene matches: 3. Germline V gene data show CDR1 as WSHSY and CDR2 as SAAADI. CDR3 size: 12 residues. Generated by immunoSEQ multiplex PCR, the TCRdb table keeps only in-frame clones and is missing some. Of under 65,000 clones in the sample, roughly nine tenths are singletons; the top ten hold around 1.2%. Input material: PBMCs. This sequence was found in a woman between 50 and 59 years old with colorectal cancer. The rearrangement uses TRBV10-2 and TRBJ2-1; 7 bases are a match to TRBD1. CDR3 nucleotides: TGCGCCAGCAAGGGGGCAGGCAATGAGCAGTTCTTC. Protein sequence: CASKGAGNEQFF.